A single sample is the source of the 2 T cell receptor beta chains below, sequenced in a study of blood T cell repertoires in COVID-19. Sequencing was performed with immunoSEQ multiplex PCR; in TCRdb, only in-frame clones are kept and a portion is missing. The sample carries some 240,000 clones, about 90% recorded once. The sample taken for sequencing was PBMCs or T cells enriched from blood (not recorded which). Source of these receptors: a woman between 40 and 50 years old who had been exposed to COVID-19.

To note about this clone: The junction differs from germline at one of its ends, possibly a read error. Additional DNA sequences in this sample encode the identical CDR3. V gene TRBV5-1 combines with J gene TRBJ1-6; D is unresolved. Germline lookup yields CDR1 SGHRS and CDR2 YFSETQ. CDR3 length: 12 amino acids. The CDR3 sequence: CASSFSNSPLHF. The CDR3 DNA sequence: TGTGCCAGCAGCTTTTCGAATTCACCCCTCCACTTT.

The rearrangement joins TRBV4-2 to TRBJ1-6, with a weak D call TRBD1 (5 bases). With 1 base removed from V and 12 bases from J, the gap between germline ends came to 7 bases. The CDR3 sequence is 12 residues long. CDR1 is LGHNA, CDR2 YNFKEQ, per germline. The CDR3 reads CASSQGDLPLHF. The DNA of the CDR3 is TGTGCCAGCAGCCAAGGGGACTTACCCCTCCACTTT.